Described below is a single TCR beta chain sequence and its context. Its antigen is unidentified. TCRdb's copy holds only in-frame clones and misses some; the assay was immunoSEQ multiplex PCR. The profile shows approximately 8,900 clones, 60% to 80% of them singletons. The source of the sample is a study of graft-versus-host responses after intestinal transplantation. General study results and limits: Declines in HvG clones occurring early post-transplant were associated with peak circulating GvH clone levels.

Lymphocytes (intraepithelial and lamina propria) were released by processing the graft tissue. V was shortened by 1 base and J by 9 bases, with 7 bases between the two germline ends. Per germline, CDR1 LNHDA and CDR2 SQIVND (reference sequence). The CDR3 runs 12 residues. V usage is TRBV19 and J usage is TRBJ2-1, with D possibly matching TRBD2 (6 bases). Sequenced material: ileum tissue, taken approximately 460 days after transplant. The sequence was collected from a human patient who received an intestinal transplant, so some T cells may come from the graft donor. CDR3 nucleotide sequence: TGTGCCAGTAGTATAGTCGGGAGTGAGCAGTTCTTC. Translation gives CASSIVGSEQFF.